Listed below are T cell receptor beta chains from one sample, sequenced in a study of vaccination and CD4 T cells after COVID-19. MiXCR, run by TCRdb on the PCR reads, gives a single entry per CDR3 protein. The sample records under 7,500 distinct CDR3 sequences, roughly 80% being singletons. The antigens of these receptors remain unknown. Sequencing used CD4+ T cells from blood, cultured in vitro. These receptors all stem from a human donor who had recovered from COVID-19. The CDR3 runs from the conserved cysteine through the conserved F or W. D genes are given only for firm matches. Clone size is stated in some rows and not others, as once, few, many or a class when expanded.

j_call clone_size v_call d_call cdr3_aa cdr3_nt
TRBJ1-6 . TRBV28 . CATTVDSINSPLHF TGTGCCACCACCGTCGACAGTATTAATTCACCCCTCCACTTT
TRBJ1-5 few TRBV28 . CASRRGQSNYQPQHF TGTGCCAGCAGGAGGGGTCAGAGCAATTATCAGCCCCAGCATTTT
TRBJ1-2 . TRBV20-1 . CSAWMTGQSNPFGYTF TGCAGTGCTTGGATGACAGGACAGTCAAACCCCTTCGGCTACACCTTC
TRBJ2-5 . TRBV19 . CASNRGVTQYF TGTGCCAGTAATAGAGGGGTGACCCAGTACTTC
TRBJ2-3 . TRBV7-2 . CASSPGLITDTQYF TGTGCCAGCAGCCCGGGATTAATCACAGATACGCAGTATTTT
TRBJ2-7 . TRBV7-9 . CASSLEGFGAREYF TGTGCCAGCAGCTTAGAGGGTTTCGGGGCACGGGAGTACTTC
TRBJ1-2 . TRBV6-5 TRBD1 CASSSPGQGGGYGYTF TGTGCCAGCAGTTCACCGGGACAGGGAGGGGGCTATGGCTACACCTTC
TRBJ1-5 . TRBV21-1 . CASTREGDSNQPQHF TGTGCCAGCACCCGGGAGGGGGATAGCAATCAGCCCCAGCATTTT
TRBJ1-6 . TRBV19 . CASSGTPYNSPLHF TGTGCCAGTAGTGGGACACCGTATAATTCACCCCTCCACTTT
TRBJ1-5 few TRBV4-3 . CASSQERQGNPPQHF TGCGCCAGCAGCCAAGAGAGGCAGGGGAATCCGCCCCAGCATTTT
TRBJ1-5 . TRBV27 . CASNPDRPTRKPQHF TGTGCCAGCAACCCGGACAGACCGACTCGCAAGCCCCAGCATTTT
TRBJ1-2 . TRBV6-2/TRBV6-3 . CASSYVGFGYTF TGTGCCAGCAGTTACGTTGGATTTGGCTACACCTTC
TRBJ1-1 . TRBV20-1 . CSASKPPRGPQGMNTEAFF TGCAGTGCTAGTAAGCCCCCCCGAGGGCCTCAGGGCATGAACACTGAAGCTTTCTTT
TRBJ2-7 . TRBV27 TRBD2 CASTTLAGGRTYEQYF TGTGCCAGCACCACTTTAGCGGGAGGCCGAACCTACGAGCAGTACTTC
TRBJ2-7 . TRBV29-1 . CSVTEGYEQYF TGCAGCGTCACGGAGGGTTACGAGCAGTACTTC
TRBJ2-1 . TRBV7-2 . CASSFIRGSYNEQFF TGTGCCAGCAGCTTTATCAGGGGATCCTACAATGAGCAGTTCTTC
TRBJ1-1 once TRBV27 . CASSSRPTTEAFF TGTGCCAGCAGTTCCCGACCTACCACTGAAGCTTTCTTT
TRBJ1-1 . TRBV27 . CASSSLGAGTTEAFF TGTGCCAGCAGTTCCCTAGGGGCGGGGACCACTGAAGCTTTCTTT
TRBJ1-2 . TRBV7-8 TRBD1 CASSKAGTVYGYTF TGTGCCAGCAGCAAAGCCGGGACAGTTTATGGCTACACCTTC
TRBJ1-2 . TRBV19 . CASEGGRRNYGYTF TGTGCCAGTGAGGGGGGCAGGCGGAACTATGGCTACACCTTC
TRBJ1-1 . TRBV19 . CASSIPAGASRTEAFF TGTGCCAGTAGTATCCCGGCAGGGGCTTCAAGAACTGAAGCTTTCTTT
TRBJ1-1 . TRBV20-1 TRBD1 CSTGQGNTEAFF TGCAGTACCGGACAGGGGAACACTGAAGCTTTCTTT
TRBJ2-5 . TRBV28 TRBD1 CASRQGAKTQYF TGTGCCAGCAGACAGGGGGCTAAGACCCAGTACTTC
TRBJ2-7 medium-sized TRBV4-1 TRBD1 CASSQPGQGGNYEQYF TGCGCCAGCAGCCAACCGGGACAGGGAGGAAACTACGAGCAGTACTTC